This TCR beta chain was recovered during a study of cytomegalovirus exposure and HLA in healthy donors. Samples came from healthy bone marrow donors. About this clone itself: What it binds is unknown.

Findings and limits, study-wide: TCR sequences were mostly rare, though some public TCRs occurred in many donors.

The V gene's germline CDR1 is SGHRS and CDR2 YFSETQ. The CDR3 extends over 18 amino acids. V lost 4 bases to trimming and J lost 0 bases, with 22 bases between them. The PCR employed 60 Vbeta primers together with 13 Jbeta primers. Sequenced by immunoSEQ multiplex PCR; TCRdb stores in-frame clones only, minus some. The sample table sets out approximately 100,000 clones. Sequenced material: PBMCs. The V call is TRBV5-1, the J call TRBJ1-1, with D maybe TRBD1 (5 bases). The clonotype originates from a man between 50 and 59 years old in good health and CMV-seropositive. The CDR3 DNA reads TGCGCCAGCAGCCCCTTGGGGGGATACGGCCACATGAACACTGAAGCTTTCTTT. Amino acid sequence: CASSPLGGYGHMNTEAFF.